The 27 T cell receptor beta chains below were found in one sample sequenced in a study of PD-L1 blockade in urothelial cancer. TCRdb keeps only in-frame clones here, not all; method: immunoSEQ multiplex PCR. Of 50,000 or so clones in the sample, around 74% were seen once. Documented time point: pretreatment peripheral blood. The starting material was PBMCs, obtained around atezolizumab (anti-PD-L1) treatment. The receptors shown here come from an older man with urothelial cancer.

The chain has TRBV28 and TRBJ2-1; D might be TRBD2 (5 bases). Germline CDR1 is MDHEN and CDR2 is SYDVKM. Trimming removed 4 bases at V and 2 bases at J, with 12 bases between. The CDR3 extends over 15 amino acids. This CDR3 is CASSSEGETYNEQFF. The CDR3 coding sequence is TGTGCCAGCAGTTCTGAGGGAGAAACCTACAATGAGCAGTTCTTC.

This clone was counted only a few times. The V call is TRBV5-1, the J call TRBJ1-5; D is ambiguous. The germline gives CDR1 SGHRS, CDR2 YFSETQ. The V end was cut by 4 bases, the J end by 4 bases, with 9 bases between. This CDR3 is built from 13 residues. CDR3 residues: CASSPEGNQPQHF. The CDR3 DNA reads TGCGCCAGCAGCCCCGAGGGAAATCAGCCCCAGCATTTT.

The V call is TRBV19, the J call TRBJ1-5; D uncertain. The CDR3 loop spans 14 amino acids. The V end was cut by 4 bases, the J end by 4 bases, with 11 bases between. The germline gives CDR1 LNHDA, CDR2 SQIVND (reference sequence). Here the CDR3 reads CASSNRGRNQPQHF. CDR3 DNA sequence: TGTGCCAGTAGTAACCGGGGAAGAAATCAGCCCCAGCATTTT.

V usage is TRBV29-1 and J usage is TRBJ2-3; D gene unclear. This CDR3 spans 12 amino acids. Germline V gene data show CDR1 as SQVTM and CDR2 as ANQGSEA. The V end lost 2 bases, the J end lost 6 bases, and 9 bases lay between the germline ends. The CDR3 DNA is TGCAGCGTTGAATTGGGCCGGGATACGCAGTATTTT. Its protein is CSVELGRDTQYF.

This clone was detected only a few times. This chain links TRBV4-2 with TRBJ2-2; D unclear. Germline V gene sequence: CDR1 LGHNA, CDR2 YNFKEQ. The CDR3 totals 16 residues. V was trimmed by 4 bases and J by 4 bases, leaving 16 bases between them. CDR3 nucleotide sequence: TGTGCCAGCAGCCGAACTTTCCCCCCTAGCACCGGGGAGCTGTTTTTT. Its translation is CASSRTFPPSTGELFF.

The V and J genes are TRBV7-9 and TRBJ2-1; TRBD2 agrees at 7 bases. V was pared by 1 base and J by 6 bases, with 3 bases of the junction left unmatched. The CDR3 has 14 residues. Germline assignment: CDR1 SEHNR and CDR2 FQNEAQ (reference sequence). The CDR3 DNA reads as TGTGCCAGCAGCTTAGGCGGGGGTTTCAATGAGCAGTTCTTC. Translating it yields CASSLGGGFNEQFF.

The chain carries TRBV15 and TRBJ1-3; TRBD1 matches at 7 bases. Germline V CDR1 and CDR2: LNHNV, YYDKDF (reference sequence). This CDR3 comprises 16 residues. Trimming cost V 0 bases and J 4 bases; bases outside gene matches: 6. CDR3 DNA: TGTGCCACCAGCAGAGATAGGGGGCTGAAGGGAAACACCATATATTTT. Amino acid sequence: CATSRDRGLKGNTIYF.

This clone showed up just once. V and J are TRBV13 and TRBJ1-1; 7 bases align to TRBD1. V shed 6 bases and J 2 bases; nucleotides not matched to a gene: 12. The CDR3 spans 16 residues. Germline CDR1 and CDR2: PRHDT and FYEKMQ (reference sequence). The CDR3 DNA is TGTGCCAGCAGAGGCGGAGGGGGCAGGAAAAACACTGAAGCTTTCTTT. Protein: CASRGGGGRKNTEAFF.

This clone was picked up a small number of times. The chain has TRBV4-1 and TRBJ1-3, with 8 nucleotides matching TRBD1. CDR3 length: 15 amino acids. CDR1 and CDR2 from the germline V gene are MGHRA and YSYEKL. J gave up 6 bases and V 0 bases, and 4 bases lay outside the gene matches. The CDR3 DNA reads as TGCGCCAGCAGCCAAGATCTTCAGGGGGCAAACACCATATATTTT. Its translation is CASSQDLQGANTIYF.

V gene TRBV6-5 combines with J gene TRBJ2-3, with 8 positions matching TRBD2. CDR1 and CDR2 (germline): MNHEY, SVGAGI. The V segment lost 7 bases and the J segment 3 bases; nucleotides outside the gene matches: 6. The length of the CDR3 is 14 residues. DNA of the CDR3: TGTGCCAGCACGGCGGGAGGAAGGACAGATACGCAGTATTTT. Translating gives CASTAGGRTDTQYF.

About this clone itself: Because the CDR3 is missing its conserved closing phenylalanine or tryptophan, this is likely a read error. Because the CDR3's place on the DNA is in doubt, the DNA is left out and the CDR3 is given as listed by TCRdb. This chain links TRBV2 with TRBJ1-4; the table's TRBD1 call for D was not verified on the DNA. Germline CDR1 reads SNHLY; CDR2 reads FYNNEI. Including both end residues, the CDR3 is 11 amino acids long. CDR3: CASSESGGLAI.

V gene TRBV27 combines with J gene TRBJ1-6; 10 bases are shared with TRBD1. This CDR3 contains 15 residues. J lost 7 bases, V lost 2 bases, and 2 bases had no gene match. Germline CDR1 MNHEY, CDR2 SMNVEV (reference sequence). CDR3 nucleotide sequence: TGTGCCAGCAGTTTAACGGACAGGGGGAATTCACCCCTCCACTTT. It yields the protein CASSLTDRGNSPLHF.

V is TRBV4-3 and J is TRBJ2-3, with D possibly matching TRBD2 (7 bases). The CDR3 runs 16 residues. V was clipped by 7 bases and J by 2 bases, with 19 bases between them. Germline CDR1 reads LGHNA; CDR2 reads YSLEER. CDR3 bases: TGCGCCAGCAAACAAGGGGGGGTACACAACACAGATACGCAGTATTTT. Translating gives CASKQGGVHNTDTQYF.

CDR3 nucleotide sequence: TGTGCCAGCAGTTCCTTCCGAGATACGCAGTATTTT. Its translation: CASSSFRDTQYF. V gene TRBV28 combines with J gene TRBJ2-3; D gene ambiguous. Germline V gene sequence: CDR1 MDHEN, CDR2 SYDVKM. V gave up 4 bases and J gave up 5 bases, with 7 bases separating them. The CDR3 sequence is 12 residues long.

The chain combines TRBV6-4 with TRBJ1-5; D not resolved. CDR1 and CDR2 (germline): MRHNA, SNTAGT. The germline V and J ends were trimmed by 3 bases and 6 bases, with 12 bases remaining between them. This CDR3 has 14 residues. Here the CDR3 reads CASSESGGGQPQHF. Here the CDR3 DNA reads TGTGCCAGCAGTGAGTCGGGAGGCGGTCAGCCCCAGCATTTT.

CDR3: CAGMGGVNTEAFF. Here the CDR3 DNA reads TGTGCCGGGATGGGGGGGGTAAACACTGAAGCTTTCTTT. The V gene is TRBV6-1, the J gene TRBJ1-1, with D maybe TRBD1 (5 bases). The CDR3 is 13 amino acids. V lost 11 bases to trimming and J lost 2 bases, with 15 bases between them. The V gene's germline CDR1 is MNHNS and CDR2 SASEGT.

This clone has a single count. The chain is built from TRBV10-3 and TRBJ2-3, with 10 bases matching TRBD2. V lost 4 bases and J lost 5; bases outside the gene matches: 6. Per the germline V gene, CDR1 is ENHRY and CDR2 is SYGVKD. The CDR3 is 15 residues long. In nucleotides, the CDR3 is TGTGCCATCAGTGGATTAGCGGGAGGCCAAGATACGCAGTATTTT. It specifies CAISGLAGGQDTQYF.

V and J are TRBV6-1 and TRBJ2-7, with 9 bases that match TRBD2. Germline loops: CDR1 MNHNS, CDR2 SASEGT. The CDR3 spans 15 residues. Trimming removed 6 bases from V and 1 base from J; junction bases left unmatched: 7. As DNA, the CDR3 is TGTGCCAGCAGGGTCAATAGCGGGAGTTCCTACGAGCAGTACTTC. Translated, it gives CASRVNSGSSYEQYF.

The chain employs TRBV6-6 and TRBJ1-6; possible D gene TRBD1, 5 bases. CDR1 and CDR2 (germline): MNHNY, SVGAGI (reference sequence). V lost 5 bases and J 3 bases, leaving 11 bases between the germline ends. This CDR3 has 15 residues. The CDR3 coding sequence is TGTGCCAGCAGTCAGGGTAGAGGCTATAATTCACCCCTCCACTTT. This translates into CASSQGRGYNSPLHF.

This chain connects TRBV5-6 to TRBJ2-3; the match to TRBD2 covers 9 bases. Losses at the gene ends were 7 bases for V and 6 bases for J; bases not matched to a gene: 9. The CDR3 sequence is 14 residues long. In germline, CDR1 is SGHDT, CDR2 YYEEEE. In DNA form, the CDR3 reads TGTGCCAGCGCCCGGACTAGCGAATGGGATACGCAGTATTTT. It encodes CASARTSEWDTQYF.

This sequence joins TRBV7-8 and TRBJ2-5; TRBD2 aligns across 7 bases. The CDR3 runs 18 residues. The ends lost 3 bases at V and 5 bases at J; junction bases unmatched: 18. Germline CDR1 SGHVS, CDR2 FQNEAQ. CDR3: CASSFVTSGRVTAETQYF. The CDR3 DNA follows: TGTGCCAGCAGCTTCGTTACGAGTGGGAGGGTTACAGCGGAGACCCAGTACTTC.

J is TRBJ2-7 and V is TRBV6-5; 9 bases are shared with TRBD1. There are 14 residues in the CDR3. Per germline, CDR1 MNHEY and CDR2 SVGAGI. V lost 6 bases and J lost 2; bases outside the gene matches: 5. CDR3 region: CASSLRDRAYEQYF. The DNA of the CDR3 is TGTGCCAGCAGCCTCCGGGACAGGGCCTACGAGCAGTACTTC.

This chain links TRBV19 with TRBJ2-3, with 7 bases matching TRBD1. This CDR3 is 15 amino acids long. Germline CDR1 and CDR2: LNHDA and SQIVND (reference sequence). V trimming: 10 bases; J trimming: 0 bases; junction bases outside the gene matches: 10. The CDR3 region is CATYTRQGSTDTQYF. The DNA for the CDR3 is TGTGCCACCTATACAAGACAGGGTAGCACAGATACGCAGTATTTT.

The chain has TRBV11-2 and TRBJ1-2, with D perhaps TRBD1 (5 bases). V gave up 1 base and J gave up 8 bases, with 11 bases separating them. The CDR3 is made up of 13 amino acids. Germline assignment: CDR1 SGHAT and CDR2 FQNNGV. Here the CDR3 DNA reads TGTGCCAGCAGCTTAGCGGGGGTTACCGGCTACACCTTC. Translation: CASSLAGVTGYTF. Combining the CDR3 with reference TRBV11-2 and TRBJ1-2 gives the whole variable domain EAGVAQSPRYKIIEKRQSVAFWCNPISGHATLYWYQQILGQGPKLLIQFQNNGVVDDSQLPKDRFSAERLKGVDSTLKIQPAKLEDSAVYLCASSLAGVTGYTFGSGTRLTVV.

The chain is built from TRBV10-3 and TRBJ2-7; 7 bases match TRBD2. Trimming at V came to 3 bases and at J to 3 bases, leaving 5 bases not matched to a gene. The CDR3 covers 14 residues. CDR1 and CDR2 (germline): ENHRY, SYGVKD. The CDR3 here is CAISDTGGNYEQYF. CDR3 DNA sequence: TGTGCCATCAGTGATACCGGGGGGAACTACGAGCAGTACTTC.

This chain connects TRBV10-3 to TRBJ1-2; no definite D call. V was shortened by 5 bases and J by 4 bases, with 5 bases between the two germline ends. Germline V gene sequence: CDR1 ENHRY, CDR2 SYGVKD. The CDR3 contains 11 residues. CDR3 loop: CAISFRYGYTF. CDR3 nucleotide sequence: TGTGCCATCAGTTTCCGCTATGGCTACACCTTC.

The chain couples TRBV19 to TRBJ2-3; 14 bases agree with TRBD2. This CDR3 is built from 16 residues. Germline assignment: CDR1 LNHDA and CDR2 SQIVND (reference sequence). V was pared by 6 bases and J by 7 bases, with 9 bases of the junction left unmatched. CDR3 loop: CASSRLAGGSTNTQYF. CDR3 bases: TGTGCCAGTAGCAGACTAGCGGGAGGGAGTACAAATACGCAGTATTTT.